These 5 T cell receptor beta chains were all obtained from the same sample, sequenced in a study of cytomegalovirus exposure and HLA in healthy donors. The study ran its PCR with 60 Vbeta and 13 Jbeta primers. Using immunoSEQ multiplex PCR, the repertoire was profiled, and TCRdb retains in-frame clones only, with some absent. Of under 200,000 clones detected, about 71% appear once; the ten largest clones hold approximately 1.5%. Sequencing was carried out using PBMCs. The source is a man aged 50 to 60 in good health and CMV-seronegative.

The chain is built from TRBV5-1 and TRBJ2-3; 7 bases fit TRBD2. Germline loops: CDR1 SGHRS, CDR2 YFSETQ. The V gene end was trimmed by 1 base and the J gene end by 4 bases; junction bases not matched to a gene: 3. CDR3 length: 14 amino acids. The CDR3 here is CASSLTGGSDTQYF. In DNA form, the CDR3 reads TGCGCCAGCAGCTTGACCGGGGGGTCAGATACGCAGTATTTT.

As DNA, the CDR3 is TGTGCCAGCTCAGCTCTGGACTCCGGGAAAGAGACCCAGTACTTC. Encoded protein: CASSALDSGKETQYF. The rearrangement uses TRBV18 and TRBJ2-5, with a tentative D call TRBD2 (5 bases). There are 15 residues in the CDR3. The V gene's germline CDR1 is KGHSH and CDR2 LQKENI. The V end lost 5 bases, the J end lost 3 bases, and 16 bases lay between the germline ends.

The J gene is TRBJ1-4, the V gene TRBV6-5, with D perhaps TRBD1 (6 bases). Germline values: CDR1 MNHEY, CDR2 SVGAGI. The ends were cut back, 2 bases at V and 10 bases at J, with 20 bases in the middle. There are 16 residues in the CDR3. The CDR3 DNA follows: TGTGCCAGCAGTTACCCTCGGGGGGGCCAAATCGGAAAACTGTTTTTT. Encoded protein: CASSYPRGGQIGKLFF.

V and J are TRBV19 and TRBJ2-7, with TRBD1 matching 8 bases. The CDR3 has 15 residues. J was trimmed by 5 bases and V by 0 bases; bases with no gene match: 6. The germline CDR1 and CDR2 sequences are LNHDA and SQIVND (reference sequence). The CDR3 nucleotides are TGTGCCAGTAGTATAGAACAGGGGGGTTACGACGAGCAGTACTTC. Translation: CASSIEQGGYDEQYF. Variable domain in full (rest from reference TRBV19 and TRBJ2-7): DGGITQSPKYLFRKEGQNVTLSCEQNLNHDAMYWYRQDPGQGLRLIYYSQIVNDFQKGDIAEGYSVSREKKESFPLTVTSAQKNPTAFYLCASSIEQGGYDEQYFGPGTRLTVT.

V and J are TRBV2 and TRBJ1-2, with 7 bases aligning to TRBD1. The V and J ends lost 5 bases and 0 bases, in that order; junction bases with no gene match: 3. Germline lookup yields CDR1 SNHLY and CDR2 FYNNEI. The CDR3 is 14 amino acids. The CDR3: CASSFGTANYGYTF. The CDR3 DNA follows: TGTGCCAGCAGTTTCGGGACAGCTAACTATGGCTACACCTTC.